This entry lists 21 T cell receptor beta chains sequenced from one sample in a study of blood T cell repertoires in COVID-19. Method: immunoSEQ multiplex PCR; TCRdb's copy keeps in-frame clones and lacks some. The top ten hold 4.5% to 5.5% of the sample, which has more than 250,000 clones, about 82% seen once. The sequenced sample consisted of peripheral blood. The receptors shown here come from a man over 45 with active or convalescent COVID-19.

This chain connects TRBV18 to TRBJ2-2, with D maybe TRBD1 (6 bases). V lost 4 bases, J lost 4 bases, and 16 bases lay in between. CDR1 and CDR2 from the germline V gene are KGHSH and LQKENI. The CDR3 spans 16 residues. CDR3 region: CASSLNPGTLTGELFF. The CDR3 nucleotides are TGTGCCAGCTCACTTAACCCCGGGACACTCACCGGGGAGCTGTTTTTT.

The chain recombines TRBV10-3 with TRBJ1-3, with 7 nucleotides matching TRBD1. Trimming at V came to 8 bases and at J to 0 bases, leaving 1 base not matched to a gene. The CDR3 runs to 13 residues. The germline V gene has CDR1 ENHRY and CDR2 SYGVKD. The CDR3 DNA sequence: TGTGCCATCCGGGACAGCTCTGGAAACACCATATATTTT. This translates into CAIRDSSGNTIYF.

The chain recombines TRBV7-2 with TRBJ1-1, with D perhaps matching TRBD1 (5 bases). With 5 bases removed from V and 2 bases from J, the gap between germline ends came to 12 bases. Germline assignment: CDR1 SGHTA and CDR2 FQGNSA. This CDR3 comprises 14 residues. The DNA of the CDR3 is TGTGCCAGCAGCCTCTGGCAGGGTAACACTGAAGCTTTCTTT. It specifies CASSLWQGNTEAFF. Combining the CDR3 with reference TRBV7-2 and TRBJ1-1 gives the whole variable domain GAGVSQSPSNKVTEKGKDVELRCDPISGHTALYWYRQSLGQGLEFLIYFQGNSAPDKSGLPSDRFSAERTGGSVSTLTIQRTQQEDSAVYLCASSLWQGNTEAFFGQGTRLTVV.

The sample holds one count of this clone. The rearrangement uses TRBV6-4 and TRBJ2-1, with TRBD2 matching over 11 bases. Germline V lookup: CDR1 MRHNA, CDR2 SNTAGT. The J segment lost 2 bases and the V segment lost 6 bases, leaving 3 bases of the junction unmatched. The length of the CDR3 is 15 residues. The CDR3: CASSTGLAAYNEQFF. The DNA of the CDR3 is TGTGCCAGCAGCACGGGACTAGCGGCCTACAATGAGCAGTTCTTC.

The gene calls are TRBV4-3 and TRBJ1-1; 10 bases agree with TRBD1. The CDR3 loop spans 15 amino acids. The V gene end was trimmed by 3 bases and the J gene end by 1 base; junction bases not matched to a gene: 2. The germline gives CDR1 LGHNA, CDR2 YSLEER. The CDR3 loop is CASSHRDRGNTEAFF. In DNA form, the CDR3 reads TGCGCCAGCAGCCATCGGGACAGGGGGAACACTGAAGCTTTCTTT.

This chain joins TRBV7-2 and TRBJ2-5; D not certain. V gave up 5 bases and J gave up 1 base, with 8 bases separating them. CDR3 length equals 13 residues. Germline CDR1 reads SGHTA; CDR2 reads FQGNSA. The CDR3, as DNA: TGTGCCAGCAGCCTGGCGGTCCAAGAGACCCAGTACTTC. Translated: CASSLAVQETQYF.

The rearrangement joins TRBV11-2 to TRBJ2-1; D possibly corresponds to TRBD2 (6 bases). Trimming pared 2 bases from V and 6 bases from J, leaving 14 bases between. The length of the CDR3 is 15 residues. Germline values: CDR1 SGHAT, CDR2 FQNNGV. CDR3 DNA sequence: TGTGCCAGCAGCTTAAGTGGGGGAGGCGTCAATGAGCAGTTCTTC. Residues: CASSLSGGGVNEQFF.

The rearrangement joins TRBV4-1 to TRBJ1-4; no definite D call. The CDR3 is 15 amino acids. V lost 2 bases to trimming and J lost 5 bases, with 12 bases between them. The germline CDR1 and CDR2 sequences are MGHRA and YSYEKL. Here the CDR3 DNA reads TGCGCCAGCAGCCAAAGTATTACAGAGAATGAAAAACTGTTTTTT. This gives the protein CASSQSITENEKLFF.

The chain uses TRBV6-2 or TRBV6-3 and TRBJ1-1; D unresolved. The CDR3 length is 14 residues. CDR1 is MNHEY, CDR2 SVGEGT, per germline. Trimming took 3 bases from V and 4 from J, leaving 12 bases between them. The DNA of the CDR3 is TGTGCCAGCAGTTATAGCCGGGGAGGCACTGAAGCTTTCTTT. Amino acid sequence: CASSYSRGGTEAFF.

This rearrangement joins TRBV6-4 to TRBJ2-3; the D gene is possibly TRBD1 (6 bases). CDR1 is MRHNA, CDR2 SNTAGT, per germline. V lost 5 bases and J 4 bases, leaving 16 bases between the germline ends. There are 15 residues in the CDR3. Here the CDR3 reads CASSSEASGADTQYF. The CDR3 DNA reads as TGTGCCAGCAGTTCTGAGGCATCAGGGGCAGATACGCAGTATTTT.

The chain links TRBV11-3 to TRBJ1-1, with D perhaps TRBD1 (5 bases). V lost 3 bases and J 4 bases, leaving 9 bases between the germline ends. CDR1 is SGHNT and CDR2 is YENEEA in the germline V gene. The CDR3 contains 13 residues. CDR3 loop: CASSLGPSTEAFF. The DNA for the CDR3 is TGTGCCAGCAGCTTGGGGCCAAGCACTGAAGCTTTCTTT. Full variable domain (missing parts from reference TRBV11-3 and TRBJ1-1): EAGVVQSPRYKIIEKKQPVAFWCNPISGHNTLYWYLQNLGQGPELLIRYENEEAVDDSQLPKDRFSAERLKGVDSTLKIQPAELGDSAVYLCASSLGPSTEAFFGQGTRLTVV.

The chain has TRBV7-2 and TRBJ1-2; D might be TRBD1 (6 bases). The germline gives CDR1 SGHTA, CDR2 FQGNSA. V lost 8 bases and J lost 4, with 29 bases in between. The CDR3 is made up of 18 amino acids. CDR3 sequence reads: CASHPGGEEGGFLYGYTF. The CDR3, as DNA: TGTGCCAGCCACCCTGGGGGAGAAGAAGGGGGTTTTCTCTATGGCTACACCTTC.

J is TRBJ2-3 and V is TRBV29-1; D ambiguous. V lost 1 base, J lost 8 bases, and 13 bases lay in between. CDR1 and CDR2 from the germline V gene are SQVTM and ANQGSEA. This CDR3 has 13 residues. The CDR3 loop is CSVEVVGVGTQYF. The CDR3 nucleotides are TGCAGCGTTGAAGTAGTCGGAGTAGGTACGCAGTATTTT.

The chain joins TRBV7-6 to TRBJ1-5, with 7 bases matching TRBD1. Trimming cost V 5 bases and J 2 bases; bases outside gene matches: 6. Germline V gene sequence: CDR1 SGHVS, CDR2 FNYEAQ. CDR3 length equals 15 residues. The CDR3 DNA follows: TGTGCCAGCAGCCAGACAGGGTTCGGCAATCAGCCCCAGCATTTT. Its translation: CASSQTGFGNQPQHF.

This chain connects TRBV29-1 to TRBJ2-1, with 7 nucleotides matching TRBD1. Germline values: CDR1 SQVTM, CDR2 ANQGSEA. The CDR3 has 12 amino acids. The V segment lost 8 bases and the J segment 5 bases; nucleotides outside the gene matches: 6. The CDR3: CSTKGQNNEQFF. DNA of the CDR3: TGCAGCACCAAGGGACAGAACAATGAGCAGTTCTTC.

The V and J genes are TRBV5-1 and TRBJ2-2; D is possibly TRBD1 (5 bases). This CDR3 region has 14 residues. Trimming took off 4 bases at V and 1 base at J, with 8 bases between the two ends. In germline, CDR1 is SGHRS, CDR2 YFSETQ. The CDR3 reads CASSAQGNTGELFF. CDR3 sequence (DNA): TGCGCCAGCAGCGCCCAGGGGAACACCGGGGAGCTGTTTTTT. Full variable domain (remainder filled in from reference TRBV5-1 and TRBJ2-2): KAGVTQTPRYLIKTRGQQVTLSCSPISGHRSVSWYQQTPGQGLQFLFEYFSETQRNKGNFPGRFSGRQFSNSRSEMNVSTLELGDSALYLCASSAQGNTGELFFGEGSRLTVL.

The chain has TRBV24-1 and TRBJ2-7; tentatively, D is TRBD2 (5 bases). V lost 5 bases, J lost 4 bases, and 5 bases lay in between. This CDR3 contains 11 residues. Germline-derived CDR1 and CDR2 are KGHDR and SFDVKD. In nucleotides, the CDR3 is TGTGCCACCAGTGCGGGGTACGAGCAGTACTTC. Translated, it gives CATSAGYEQYF.

V gene TRBV30 combines with J gene TRBJ1-4; a weak D match, TRBD1 (6 bases). The CDR3 totals 15 residues. Germline V gives CDR1 GTSNPN, CDR2 SVGIG (reference sequence). V gave up 5 bases and J gave up 0 bases, with 13 bases separating them. Written as DNA, the CDR3 is TGTGCCTGGGCCCGGGGGGCCACAACTAATGAAAAACTGTTTTTT. Translated: CAWARGATTNEKLFF.

The genes are TRBV24-1 and TRBJ2-2; no clear D. V shed 0 bases and J shed 6 bases, with 7 bases lying between them. CDR1 KGHDR and CDR2 SFDVKD come from the germline V gene. This CDR3 is built from 14 residues. The CDR3 DNA reads TGTGCCACCAGTGATTTGGGCAGGTCCGGGGAGCTGTTTTTT. This codes for CATSDLGRSGELFF.

The CDR3 DNA sequence: TGCGCCAGCAGCTTAACGTGGGGACTAGCGGGCTACGAGCAGTACTTC. This sequence encodes CASSLTWGLAGYEQYF. V is TRBV5-1 and J is TRBJ2-7; TRBD2 aligns across 12 bases. Trimming at V came to 2 bases and at J to 3 bases, leaving 6 bases not matched to a gene. The CDR3 consists of 16 residues. Germline V lookup: CDR1 SGHRS, CDR2 YFSETQ.

This chain links TRBV18 with TRBJ1-5, with TRBD1 matching 7 bases. The CDR3 consists of 16 residues. J gave up 6 bases and V 5 bases, and 13 bases lay outside the gene matches. Germline V gives CDR1 KGHSH, CDR2 LQKENI. The CDR3, as DNA: TGTGCCAGCTCAACAGGGGAACCTCGGAGCGGTCAGCCCCAGCATTTT. Translated, it gives CASSTGEPRSGQPQHF.